In its sample, the clone carrying this T cell receptor beta chain was seen a few times. Its antigen remains unidentified. The sample belongs to a study of beta chain features in type 1 diabetes. Trimming pared 3 bases from V and 5 bases from J, leaving 10 bases between. Looked up from germline, CDR1 is GTSNPN and CDR2 is SVGIG (reference sequence). The CDR3 totals 13 residues. Of the isolated RNA, all was reverse transcribed, and so the sequenced material was expressed TCRB transcripts. Assay: immunoSEQ multiplex PCR; the TCRdb copy retains only in-frame clones and omits some. This table has about 700,000 clones, about an eighth appearing once. Study-wide points: The question of HLA type influencing TCRB rearrangement was one that remained unresolved here. It was possible that PCR favored shorter templates, equally so in patients and controls. Type 1 diabetes patients had moderately but significantly shorter TCRB CDR3s in all four CD4+ subsets.

This receptor was obtained from a young man with type 1 diabetes. V and J are TRBV30 and TRBJ2-2; D unresolved. Specimen: naive CD4+ T cells from blood. DNA of the CDR3: TGTGCCTGGAGGTATTTTAGTACCGGGGAGCTGTTTTTT. Translating gives CAWRYFSTGELFF.